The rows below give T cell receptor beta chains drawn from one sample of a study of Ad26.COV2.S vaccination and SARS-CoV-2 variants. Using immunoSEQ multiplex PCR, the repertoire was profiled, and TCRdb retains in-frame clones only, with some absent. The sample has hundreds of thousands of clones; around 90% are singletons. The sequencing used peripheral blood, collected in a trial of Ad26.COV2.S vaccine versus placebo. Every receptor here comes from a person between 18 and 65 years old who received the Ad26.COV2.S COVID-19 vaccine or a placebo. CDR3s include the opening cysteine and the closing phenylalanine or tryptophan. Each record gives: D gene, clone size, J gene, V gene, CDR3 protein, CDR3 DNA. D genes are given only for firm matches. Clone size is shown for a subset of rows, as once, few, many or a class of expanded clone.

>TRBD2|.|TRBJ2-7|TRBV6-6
CASSPTSGRPRFSNREQYF
TGTGCCAGCAGTCCGACTAGCGGGAGGCCCCGATTTTCCAATCGCGAGCAGTACTTC
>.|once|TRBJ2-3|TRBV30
CAWARVAADTQYF
TGTGCCTGGGCTAGGGTCGCGGCAGATACGCAGTATTTT
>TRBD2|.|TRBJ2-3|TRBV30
CAWTHASGRASDTQYF
TGTGCCTGGACCCATGCTAGCGGGAGGGCTTCAGATACGCAGTATTTT
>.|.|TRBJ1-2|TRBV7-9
CASSLFGTENGYTF
TGTGCCAGCAGCTTGTTTGGGACGGAAAATGGCTACACCTTC
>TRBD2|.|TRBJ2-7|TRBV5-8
CASSGLAGPYEQYF
TGTGCCAGCAGTGGGCTAGCGGGACCTTACGAGCAGTACTTC
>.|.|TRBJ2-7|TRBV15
CATSRDPGNSYEQYF
TGTGCCACCAGCAGAGACCCCGGGAACTCCTACGAGCAGTACTTC
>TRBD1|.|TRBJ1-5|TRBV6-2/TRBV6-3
CASSLRGGQPQHF
TGTGCCAGCAGCCTCAGGGGGGGCCAGCCCCAGCATTTT
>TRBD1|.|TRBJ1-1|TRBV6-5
CASGRPQGVNTEAFF
TGTGCCAGCGGGAGACCTCAGGGGGTGAACACTGAAGCTTTCTTT
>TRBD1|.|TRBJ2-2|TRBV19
CASSLWTGSTGELFF
TGTGCCAGTAGTCTCTGGACAGGGAGCACCGGGGAGCTGTTTTTT
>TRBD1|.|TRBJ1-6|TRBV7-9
CASSWTGDSPLHF
TGTGCCAGCAGCTGGACAGGGGATTCACCCCTCCACTTT
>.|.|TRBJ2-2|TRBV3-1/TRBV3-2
CASSESGTPRTGELFF
TGTGCCAGCAGCGAATCCGGGACTCCACGGACCGGGGAGCTGTTTTTT
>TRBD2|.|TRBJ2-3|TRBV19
CASTITSGSFTDTQYF
TGTGCCAGTACCATAACTAGCGGGAGCTTCACAGATACGCAGTATTTT